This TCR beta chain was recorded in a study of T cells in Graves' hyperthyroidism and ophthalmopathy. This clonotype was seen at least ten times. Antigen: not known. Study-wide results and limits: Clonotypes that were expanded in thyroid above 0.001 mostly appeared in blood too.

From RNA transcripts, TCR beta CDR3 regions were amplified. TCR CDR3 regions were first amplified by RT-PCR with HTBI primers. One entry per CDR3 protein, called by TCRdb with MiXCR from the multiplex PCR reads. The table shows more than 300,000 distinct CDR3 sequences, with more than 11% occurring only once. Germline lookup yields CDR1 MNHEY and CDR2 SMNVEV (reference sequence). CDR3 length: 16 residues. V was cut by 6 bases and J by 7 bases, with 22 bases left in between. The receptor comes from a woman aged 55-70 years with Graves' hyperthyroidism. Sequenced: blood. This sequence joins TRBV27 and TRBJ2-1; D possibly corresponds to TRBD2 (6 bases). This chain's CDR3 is CASSQRGGIVRNEQFF. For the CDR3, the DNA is TGTGCCAGCAGCCAACGGGGCGGGATAGTCCGAAATGAGCAGTTCTTC.